The clone carrying this T cell receptor beta chain was counted between two and nine times. Its matching antigen is unknown. The data are from a study of cytomegalovirus exposure and HLA in healthy donors. Study context: Ancestry clustering placed about 86% of a few hundred genotyped donors in the Caucasian-associated cluster.

Whole-study results and caveats: Across HLA loci, a later analysis found differing TCR association rates, with DRB1 most and HLA-C fewest. Reportedly, TCR beta sequences accurately predicted HLA-A and HLA-B alleles in most subjects.

Vbeta (60) and Jbeta (13) primers were used in the PCR. Using immunoSEQ multiplex PCR, the repertoire was profiled, and TCRdb retains in-frame clones only, with some absent. The sample consists of approximately 190,000 clones, around 81% of them appearing once. The TCR comes from a woman in her late teens or twenties in good health and CMV-seropositive. The sequenced material came from PBMCs.

For the CDR3, the DNA is TGTGCCAGTAGTAGAGAGGCGAACACTGAAGCTTTCTTT. It codes for CASSREANTEAFF. The genes are TRBV19 and TRBJ1-1; D gene ambiguous. V lost 4 bases and J lost 1, with 7 bases in between. Germline-derived CDR1 and CDR2 are LNHDA and SQIVND (reference sequence). CDR3 length: 13 residues.